These 21 T cell receptor beta chains were all obtained from the same sample, sequenced in a study of CD8+ T cells in alopecia areata. Extracted RNA was reverse transcribed into cDNA, the sequencing template. Profiled with immunoSEQ multiplex PCR; TCRdb holds only in-frame clones, not every one. This table holds more than 95,000 clones, under 65% found once. Treatment noted: oral pan-JAK inhibitor, 5-10 mg twice daily. The sample here was CD4+ T cells sorted from blood, taken at week 4, from a patient treated with tofacitinib. These receptors originate from a human donor with alopecia areata.

This chain links TRBV5-1 with TRBJ2-1, with TRBD1 as a possible D gene (8 bases). Germline V CDR1 and CDR2: SGHRS, YFSETQ. This CDR3 has 14 amino acids. Between the trimmed V and J ends, which lost 3 bases and 7 bases, there was a span of 14 bases. CDR3 loop: CASSSGQGGNEQFF. The CDR3 DNA reads TGCGCCAGCAGCTCCGGACAGGGAGGGAATGAGCAGTTCTTC. The full variable domain, rest sourced from reference TRBV5-1 and TRBJ2-1, is KAGVTQTPRYLIKTRGQQVTLSCSPISGHRSVSWYQQTPGQGLQFLFEYFSETQRNKGNFPGRFSGRQFSNSRSEMNVSTLELGDSALYLCASSSGQGGNEQFFGPGTRLTVL.

As concerns this clone: At one of its ends the junction is not consistent with the germline gene, which may arise from a read error. The rearrangement uses TRBV30 and TRBJ1-4; D remains ambiguous. The CDR3 is 15 amino acids. The germline V gene encodes CDR1 GTSNPN and CDR2 SVGIG (reference sequence). CDR3 in DNA: TGTGCCTGGAGGTATTCCATAACCCTTAATGAAAAACTGTTGTTT. It is translated as CAWRYSITLNEKLLF. Filled out from reference TRBV30 and TRBJ1-4, the complete variable domain reads SQTIHQWPATLVQPVGSPLSLECTVEGTSNPNLYWYRQAAGRGLQLLFYSVGIGQISSEVPQNLSASRPQDRQFILSSKKLLLSDSGFYLCAWRYSITLNEKLLFGSGTQLSVL.

In its sample, this clone was seen once. At one boundary the junction diverges from the germline segment, which might be a read error. The J gene is TRBJ2-2, the V gene TRBV29-1, with D unresolved. Per germline, CDR1 SQVTM and CDR2 ANQGSEA. The CDR3 is 14 amino acids. CDR3 region: CSVARNANTGELFF. The CDR3 nucleotides are TGCAGCGTGGCCAGAAACGCGAACACTGGGGAGCTGTTTTTT.

The J gene is TRBJ2-5, the V gene TRBV5-8, with D possibly TRBD1 on 6 matching bases. Trimming took 2 bases from V and 2 from J, leaving 7 bases between them. CDR3 length: 13 amino acids. Germline V gives CDR1 SGHTS, CDR2 YDEGEE. CDR3: CASSFTGQETQYF. Here the CDR3 DNA reads TGTGCCAGCAGCTTCACAGGGCAAGAGACCCAGTACTTC.

The CDR3 is CASSPGLGTDTQYF. CDR3 sequence (DNA): TGCGCCAGCAGCCCCGGACTGGGCACAGATACGCAGTATTTT. This chain links TRBV5-1 with TRBJ2-3, with D possibly TRBD2 on 5 matching bases. The germline V gene has CDR1 SGHRS and CDR2 YFSETQ. The CDR3 sequence is 14 residues long. Trimming took 4 bases from V and 1 from J, leaving 10 bases between them.

The chain uses TRBV18 and TRBJ1-4, with D hard to call. CDR3 length: 16 residues. Deletions cut 3 bases from V and 7 bases from J, with 18 bases between. The V gene's germline CDR1 is KGHSH and CDR2 LQKENI. DNA for the CDR3: TGTGCCAGCTCACCCTCGGCAGACTCTTTAGGTGAAAAACTGTTTTTT. Its protein product is CASSPSADSLGEKLFF.

This sequence joins TRBV5-1 and TRBJ2-1, with 8 bases fitting TRBD2. The germline V gene has CDR1 SGHRS and CDR2 YFSETQ. With V trimmed by 0 bases and J by 3 bases, 2 bases remained unmatched. CDR3 length equals 15 residues. In DNA form, the CDR3 reads TGCGCCAGCAGCTTGGGGGGACTAGACTACAATGAGCAGTTCTTC. Translation: CASSLGGLDYNEQFF.

Note on this clone: A read error may produce the germline difference seen at one junction end. The chain recombines TRBV7-2 with TRBJ1-2; 7 bases align to TRBD1. This CDR3 is built from 14 residues. Germline V gene lookup returns CDR1 SGHTA and CDR2 FQGNSA. The CDR3, as DNA: TGTGCCAGCACCTTACCGGACAGGCCCTATGGCTACACCTTC. Translating gives CASTLPDRPYGYTF. The full variable domain, its missing parts supplied by reference TRBV7-2 and TRBJ1-2, is GAGVSQSPSNKVTEKGKDVELRCDPISGHTALYWYRQSLGQGLEFLIYFQGNSAPDKSGLPSDRFSAERTGGSVSTLTIQRTQQEDSAVYLCASTLPDRPYGYTFGSGTRLTVV.

The chain has TRBV29-1 and TRBJ2-4; weak D call: TRBD1 (5 bases). The CDR3 is 13 amino acids. V lost 7 bases to trimming and J lost 8 bases, with 18 bases between them. The germline gives CDR1 SQVTM, CDR2 ANQGSEA. Written as DNA, the CDR3 is TGCAGCGCCAAGGGGCAGGGTCGGGACATTCAGTACTTC. It specifies CSAKGQGRDIQYF.

This clone has only a few counts. The V gene is TRBV29-1, the J gene TRBJ2-5, with a weak D call TRBD1 (5 bases). The V end was cut by 4 bases, the J end by 1 base, with 7 bases between. Germline V gene data show CDR1 as SQVTM and CDR2 as ANQGSEA. This CDR3 spans 12 amino acids. For the CDR3, the DNA is TGCAGCGTTGTCAGGGCCCAAGAGACCCAGTACTTC. Translated, it gives CSVVRAQETQYF.

The chain carries TRBV7-2 and TRBJ2-7; 7 nucleotides match TRBD1. Trimming removed 0 bases from V and 3 bases from J; junction bases left unmatched: 2. CDR1 and CDR2 (germline): SGHTA, FQGNSA. The CDR3 consists of 14 residues. The CDR3 nucleotides are TGTGCCAGCAGCTTAGCAGGGGGCGGCTACGAGCAGTACTTC. Protein: CASSLAGGGYEQYF.

This clone was detected only a few times. The V call is TRBV28, the J call TRBJ2-6; maybe TRBD1 (5 bases). V lost 5 bases, J lost 1 base, and 9 bases lay in between. This CDR3 region has 15 residues. CDR1 and CDR2 (germline): MDHEN, SYDVKM. CDR3 nucleotides: TGTGCCAGCAGTGAACAGGCTTCTGGGGCCAACGTCCTGACTTTC. Translation: CASSEQASGANVLTF.

The rearrangement uses TRBV11-2 and TRBJ1-1; weak D call: TRBD1 (6 bases). CDR1 and CDR2 (germline): SGHAT, FQNNGV. The CDR3 is 13 residues long. V was cut by 3 bases and J by 4 bases, with 9 bases left in between. The CDR3 is CASSFTGFTEAFF. The CDR3 nucleotides read TGTGCCAGCAGCTTCACAGGGTTCACTGAAGCTTTCTTT.

This clone was observed a few times. The chain combines TRBV29-1 with TRBJ2-3; TRBD1 matches 9 bases. The trim removed 7 bases at V and 0 bases at J, leaving 5 bases unmatched. Germline assignment: CDR1 SQVTM and CDR2 ANQGSEA. The CDR3 extends over 14 amino acids. The CDR3 DNA reads as TGCAGCGCGCGGGACAGGGATAGCACAGATACGCAGTATTTT. Residues: CSARDRDSTDTQYF.

This clone has more than one count but fewer than ten. The rearrangement uses TRBV2 and TRBJ2-5; D gene unclear. Germline CDR1 reads SNHLY; CDR2 reads FYNNEI. CDR3 length: 13 amino acids. The germline V and J ends were trimmed by 4 bases and 5 bases, with 11 bases remaining between them. DNA of the CDR3: TGTGCCAGCAGTGTGGATCTGGGGGAGACCCAGTACTTC. Protein: CASSVDLGETQYF.

This clone was seen a single time. The chain links TRBV2 to TRBJ2-7; D remains ambiguous. CDR3 length equals 12 residues. Germline V lookup: CDR1 SNHLY, CDR2 FYNNEI. The V end was cut by 8 bases, the J end by 7 bases, with 15 bases between. The CDR3 DNA sequence: TGTGCCAGCGGCGCCAGGCCTTGGGAGCAGTACTTC. Protein product: CASGARPWEQYF.

Note on this clone: Other DNA sequences from this sample encode an identical CDR3 as well. This chain links TRBV15 with TRBJ1-2; D is uncertain. Germline CDR1 and CDR2: LNHNV and YYDKDF (reference sequence). Deletions cut 0 bases from V and 5 bases from J, with 4 bases between. The CDR3 has 12 amino acids. CDR3 in amino acids: CATSRDAYGYTF. The CDR3 nucleotides are TGTGCCACCAGCAGAGATGCGTATGGCTACACCTTC.

This chain links TRBV5-8 with TRBJ1-2; D call uncertain. V lost 0 bases, J lost 0 bases, and 6 bases lay in between. The CDR3 runs to 14 residues. Germline assignment: CDR1 SGHTS and CDR2 YDEGEE. The CDR3 DNA sequence: TGTGCCAGCAGCTTGGTGGGCACTAACTATGGCTACACCTTC. This gives the protein CASSLVGTNYGYTF.

This chain links TRBV30 with TRBJ2-7; the match to TRBD2 covers 9 bases. Looked up from germline, CDR1 is GTSNPN and CDR2 is SVGIG (reference sequence). V lost 4 bases, J lost 5 bases, and 3 bases stayed unmatched. The CDR3 runs to 12 residues. CDR3 nucleotide sequence: TGTGCCTGGACGGGACTAGCCCACGAGCAGTACTTC. Translated: CAWTGLAHEQYF.

This sequence joins TRBV10-3 and TRBJ2-5, with no clear D. The J call could be wrong; TRBJ2-7 is a better fit for the DNA end. Germline V gene lookup returns CDR1 ENHRY and CDR2 SYGVKD. This CDR3 spans 14 amino acids. This CDR3 reads CAISLDGYSYEQYF. DNA for the CDR3: TGTGCCATCAGTTTGGACGGATACTCCTACGAGCAGTACTTC.

As concerns this clone: A read error may account for a junction end that differs from germline. The chain carries TRBV5-6 and TRBJ1-2; D remains unclear. CDR1 is SGHDT and CDR2 is YYEEEE in the germline V gene. The CDR3 sequence is 11 residues long. The CDR3 reads CASSLFSSRAF. CDR3 in DNA: TGTGCCAGCAGCTTGTTTTCATCCCGGGCCTTC.